What follows is one T cell receptor beta chain and its context. This PCR relied on a set of 60 Vbeta primers and 13 Jbeta primers. Profiling relied on immunoSEQ multiplex PCR, and the TCRdb table lists in-frame clones only, not all of them. The specimen's table records 120,000 to 150,000 clones. The sample comes from a study of cytomegalovirus exposure and HLA in healthy donors. CDR3 size: 15 residues. Germline CDR1 is SGHVS and CDR2 is FQNEAQ. V dropped 0 bases and J dropped 5; count of bases not matched to a gene: 4. The specimen sequenced was PBMCs. The V and J genes are TRBV7-8 and TRBJ2-5; 9 positions agree with TRBD2. The receptor was isolated from a middle-aged man in good health and CMV-seronegative. CDR3 DNA: TGTGCCAGCAGCTTAGCTAGCGGGGGTTCCGAGACCCAGTACTTC. Residues: CASSLASGGSETQYF.